The 25 T cell receptor beta chains presented below share a single source sample, sequenced in a study of neurological immune-mediated disorders. MiXCR was run by TCRdb on the 5' RACE reads, yielding one entry per CDR3 protein. The table lists over 45,000 distinct CDR3 sequences, about a quarter of them singletons. Source material: PBMCs. These receptors came from a woman between 70 and 85 years old in good health.

The CDR3 nucleotides read TGTGCCAGCAGCCTTAGTGGGCGGGGGGGAGAGACCCAGTACTTC. It is translated as CASSLSGRGGETQYF. The chain uses TRBV7-2 and TRBJ2-5; 9 bases are a match to TRBD2. Germline values: CDR1 SGHTA, CDR2 FQGNSA. After removal of 5 bases from V and 4 bases from J, the junction contained 8 bases not matched to a gene. This CDR3 has 15 amino acids.

This clonotype was observed many times. The rearrangement joins TRBV27 to TRBJ2-7; D gene uncertain. CDR1 is MNHEY and CDR2 is SMNVEV in the germline V gene (reference sequence). V was clipped by 6 bases and J by 3 bases, with 12 bases between them. The CDR3 totals 13 residues. The CDR3 is CASSRVENYEQYF. The CDR3 coding sequence is TGTGCCAGCAGCCGCGTGGAGAACTACGAGCAGTACTTC.

This clonotype was observed a few times. The limits of the CDR3 on the DNA are not certain, so only TCRdb's listed CDR3 is given. This sequence joins TRBV7-6 and TRBJ2-5; the tabulated D call, TRBD1, remains unverified against the DNA. Looked up from germline, CDR1 is SGHVS and CDR2 is FNYEAQ. The CDR3 region is 24 residues in length, termini included. The chain's CDR3 is CASSLQRTGRDPVLRVRQGETQYF.

The gene calls are TRBV20-1 and TRBJ2-1, with 8 bases aligning to TRBD1. Trimming took 0 bases from V and 6 from J; bases not matched to a gene: 7. Germline V gene lookup returns CDR1 DFQATT and CDR2 SNEGSKA (reference sequence). The CDR3 is 15 amino acids. CDR3: CSARDRDRGGNEQFF. CDR3 coding DNA: TGCAGTGCTAGAGACCGCGACAGGGGCGGCAATGAGCAGTTCTTC.

This clonotype has more than one count but fewer than ten. The chain links TRBV19 to TRBJ1-1, with D possibly TRBD1 on 6 matching bases. Germline V CDR1 and CDR2: LNHDA, SQIVND (reference sequence). Trimming left V 5 bases short and J 4 bases short, with 14 bases between. This CDR3 region has 14 residues. The CDR3 DNA reads TGTGCCAGTAGTCCACAACTCAGGGGCACTGAAGCTTTCTTT. It translates to CASSPQLRGTEAFF.

The V call is TRBV7-8, the J call TRBJ2-7; D uncertain. The CDR3 contains 14 residues. Trimming took off 10 bases at V and 3 bases at J, with 19 bases between the two ends. Germline CDR1 reads SGHVS; CDR2 reads FQNEAQ. The DNA for the CDR3 is TGTGCCACCGCCTCCGGAAGGGTGGTCTACGAGCAGTACTTC. Translated, it gives CATASGRVVYEQYF. Together with reference TRBV7-8 and TRBJ2-7, the CDR3 gives the full variable domain: GAGVSQSPRYKVAKRGQDVALRCDPISGHVSLFWYQQALGQGPEFLTYFQNEAQLDKSGLPSDRFFAERPEGSVSTLKIQRTQQEDSAVYLCATASGRVVYEQYFGPGTRLTVT.

This clonotype was seen many times. The rearrangement joins TRBV2 to TRBJ1-5; D gene uncertain. This CDR3 is 12 amino acids long. The V end lost 7 bases, the J end lost 4 bases, and 8 bases lay between the germline ends. Germline lookup yields CDR1 SNHLY and CDR2 FYNNEI. CDR3 residues: CASNDPNQPQHF. CDR3 DNA: TGTGCCAGCAACGATCCGAATCAGCCCCAGCATTTT.

This clonotype was observed many times. The chain links TRBV5-1 to TRBJ2-7; 10 bases match TRBD1. Unmatched junction bases numbered 7, after V lost 4 bases and J lost 6 bases. CDR3 length equals 14 residues. Germline CDR1 reads SGHRS; CDR2 reads YFSETQ. This chain's CDR3 is CASSRTGQGTEQYF. The CDR3, as DNA: TGCGCCAGCAGCCGGACGGGACAGGGGACCGAGCAGTACTTC. The full variable domain, completed using reference TRBV5-1 and TRBJ2-7, is KAGVTQTPRYLIKTRGQQVTLSCSPISGHRSVSWYQQTPGQGLQFLFEYFSETQRNKGNFPGRFSGRQFSNSRSEMNVSTLELGDSALYLCASSRTGQGTEQYFGPGTRLTVT.

Note on this clonotype: Because the CDR3's place on the DNA is in doubt, the DNA is left out and the CDR3 is given as listed by TCRdb. V gene TRBV5-6 combines with J gene TRBJ2-7; the table's D gene call, TRBD2, was not cross checked with the DNA. Germline loops: CDR1 SGHDT, CDR2 YYEEEE. The CDR3 contains 20 residues when both ends are counted. CDR3 amino acids: CASSFYICSARLADTYEQYF.

This clonotype was observed at least ten times. This rearrangement joins TRBV7-7 to TRBJ1-5; D is ambiguous. Trimming removed 7 bases from V and 2 bases from J, with 15 bases in between. Germline lookup yields CDR1 SSHAT and CDR2 FNYEAQ (reference sequence). This CDR3 comprises 15 residues. The CDR3 nucleotides read TGTGCCAGCACCGCCGGGCCAGGATGCAATCAGCCCCAGCATTTT. Translating it yields CASTAGPGCNQPQHF.

This clonotype was found many times. The chain couples TRBV10-3 to TRBJ2-4, with D uncertain. The germline V and J ends were trimmed by 2 bases and 5 bases, with 7 bases remaining between them. The CDR3 runs to 13 residues. Per the germline V gene, CDR1 is ENHRY and CDR2 is SYGVKD. DNA for the CDR3: TGTGCCATCAGTGAGAATGGGGAAAACATTCAGTACTTC. Protein product: CAISENGENIQYF.

The J gene is TRBJ1-1, the V gene TRBV19; 7 positions agree with TRBD1. The CDR3 consists of 13 residues. Germline loops: CDR1 LNHDA, CDR2 SQIVND (reference sequence). V gave up 6 bases and J gave up 1 base; unmatched junction bases: 2. CDR3 region: CASRGTENTEAFF. CDR3 coding DNA: TGTGCCAGTAGGGGGACAGAGAACACTGAAGCTTTCTTT.

This clonotype was picked up many times. The J gene is TRBJ2-3, the V gene TRBV5-1; D possibly uses TRBD1 or TRBD2 (5 bases each). V lost 9 bases to trimming and J lost 6 bases, with 17 bases between them. Germline CDR1 is SGHRS and CDR2 is YFSETQ. This CDR3 spans 13 amino acids. DNA of the CDR3: TGCGCCACCCGAGACAGCGGCGCGGATACGCAGTATTTT. This codes for CATRDSGADTQYF.

This clonotype occurred a few times. The chain joins TRBV9 to TRBJ2-1; 9 bases agree with TRBD2. Unmatched junction bases numbered 5, after V lost 4 bases and J lost 3 bases. CDR1 is SGDLS and CDR2 is YYNGEE in the germline V gene. The CDR3 extends over 15 amino acids. CDR3 loop: CASSLREGFYNEQFF. CDR3 bases: TGTGCCAGCAGCTTGCGGGAGGGCTTCTACAATGAGCAGTTCTTC. Full variable domain (remainder filled in from reference TRBV9 and TRBJ2-1): DSGVTQTPKHLITATGQRVTLRCSPRSGDLSVYWYQQSLDQGLQFLIQYYNGEERAKGNILERFSAQQFPDLHSELNLSSLELGDSALYFCASSLREGFYNEQFFGPGTRLTVL.

This rearrangement joins TRBV7-8 to TRBJ2-3; 7 bases line up with TRBD1. Unmatched junction bases numbered 3, after V lost 4 bases and J lost 5 bases. Germline CDR1 is SGHVS and CDR2 is FQNEAQ. The CDR3 has 13 residues. CDR3 amino acids: CASSSGGGDTQYF. For the CDR3, the DNA is TGTGCCAGCAGCTCAGGGGGTGGAGATACGCAGTATTTT. Full variable domain (remainder filled in from reference TRBV7-8 and TRBJ2-3): GAGVSQSPRYKVAKRGQDVALRCDPISGHVSLFWYQQALGQGPEFLTYFQNEAQLDKSGLPSDRFFAERPEGSVSTLKIQRTQQEDSAVYLCASSSGGGDTQYFGPGTRLTVL.

This clonotype was seen repeatedly, ten times or more. This chain links TRBV5-1 with TRBJ2-2, with 10 bases aligning to TRBD2. In germline, CDR1 is SGHRS, CDR2 YFSETQ. The J segment lost 7 bases and the V segment lost 0 bases, leaving 3 bases of the junction unmatched. The CDR3 length is 15 residues. The CDR3 DNA is TGCGCCAGCAGCTTGGATCTAGCGGGGGTCGGGGAGCTGTTTTTT. Its translation is CASSLDLAGVGELFF.

This clonotype came up a few times. The chain is built from TRBV5-1 and TRBJ1-5; D not certain. Looked up from germline, CDR1 is SGHRS and CDR2 is YFSETQ. V was clipped by 0 bases and J by 3 bases, with 4 bases between them. This CDR3 is 13 amino acids long. In DNA form, the CDR3 reads TGCGCCAGCAGCTTGGACATCAATCAGCCCCAGCATTTT. Translated, it gives CASSLDINQPQHF.

The sample holds many counts of this clonotype. The gene calls are TRBV5-1 and TRBJ2-1; unclear D gene. Trimming stripped 1 base from V and 2 bases from J, with 7 bases between. The CDR3 runs 14 residues. Per germline, CDR1 SGHRS and CDR2 YFSETQ. DNA of the CDR3: TGCGCCAGCAGCTTGTCCTCTGCCTACAATGAGCAGTTCTTC. Protein sequence: CASSLSSAYNEQFF.

There are a few counts of this clonotype. V and J are TRBV7-2 and TRBJ1-1; D is undetermined. The CDR3 totals 14 residues. CDR1 is SGHTA, CDR2 FQGNSA, per germline. Trimming shortened V by 2 bases and J by 8 bases, and 15 bases separated the two germline ends. Written as DNA, the CDR3 is TGTGCCAGCAGCTTATACATCACCGGGAAGGAAGCTTTCTTT. It yields the protein CASSLYITGKEAFF.

Worth noting for this clonotype: A read error is possible here, since a much larger clone lies one base away. The chain couples TRBV5-1 to TRBJ2-2, with TRBD2 identical over 7 bases. Germline-derived CDR1 and CDR2 are SGHRS and YFSETQ. This CDR3 comprises 17 residues. CDR3 sequence: CASSLLPGLQNTGEMFF. CDR3 DNA: TGCGCCAGCAGCTTGCTCCCGGGACTACAGAACACCGGGGAGATGTTTTTT. Complete variable domain (other parts from reference TRBV5-1 and TRBJ2-2): KAGVTQTPRYLIKTRGQQVTLSCSPISGHRSVSWYQQTPGQGLQFLFEYFSETQRNKGNFPGRFSGRQFSNSRSEMNVSTLELGDSALYLCASSLLPGLQNTGEMFFGEGSRLTVL.

The sample holds many counts of this clonotype. DNA of the CDR3: TGTGCCAGCAGCCAACCGGGACTAGCGGGAGGGATCACAGATACGCAGTATTTT. Translating it yields CASSQPGLAGGITDTQYF. The chain employs TRBV7-8 and TRBJ2-3; TRBD2 agrees at 16 bases. Germline V lookup: CDR1 SGHVS, CDR2 FQNEAQ. Trimming cost V 5 bases and J 2 bases; bases outside gene matches: 7. The CDR3 sequence is 18 residues long.

The chain carries TRBV4-1 and TRBJ1-1, with unresolved D. V lost 5 bases and J lost 1, with 8 bases in between. The length of the CDR3 is 13 residues. Per germline, CDR1 MGHRA and CDR2 YSYEKL. CDR3 residues: CASSGLRNTEAFF. For the CDR3, the DNA is TGCGCCAGCAGCGGGTTAAGGAACACTGAAGCTTTCTTT.

At least ten counts were recorded for this clonotype. The rearrangement uses TRBV29-1 and TRBJ1-5; no clear D. The CDR3 has 17 amino acids. Per germline, CDR1 SQVTM and CDR2 ANQGSEA. Trimming took 7 bases from V and 3 from J, leaving 25 bases between them. CDR3 in amino acids: CSGRLPSFRWHNQPQHF. Here the CDR3 DNA reads TGCAGCGGGAGGCTCCCTTCCTTTAGGTGGCACAATCAGCCCCAGCATTTT.

Many counts were recorded for this clonotype. CDR3 in amino acids: CASSLESGGYQETQYF. The CDR3 nucleotides read TGTGCCAGCAGCTTGGAGTCAGGGGGCTATCAAGAGACCCAGTACTTC. The V call is TRBV5-4, the J call TRBJ2-5; 8 bases are a match to TRBD1. Germline loops: CDR1 SGHNT, CDR2 YYREEE (reference sequence). The CDR3 has 16 residues. V shed 0 bases, J shed 2 bases, and the junction held 6 bases outside the gene matches. The full variable domain, completed using reference TRBV5-4 and TRBJ2-5, is ETGVTQSPTHLIKTRGQQVTLRCSSQSGHNTVSWYQQALGQGPQFIFQYYREEENGRGNFPPRFSGLQFPNYSSELNVNALELDDSALYLCASSLESGGYQETQYFGPGTRLLVL.

In nucleotides, the CDR3 is TGCAGTGCTAGAGAGTACACCGGGGAGCTGTTTTTT. Encoded protein: CSAREYTGELFF. The chain uses TRBV20-1 and TRBJ2-2; D is uncertain. From germline, CDR1 is DFQATT and CDR2 SNEGSKA (reference sequence). Trimming took off 0 bases at V and 3 bases at J, with 2 bases between the two ends. CDR3 length: 12 residues.